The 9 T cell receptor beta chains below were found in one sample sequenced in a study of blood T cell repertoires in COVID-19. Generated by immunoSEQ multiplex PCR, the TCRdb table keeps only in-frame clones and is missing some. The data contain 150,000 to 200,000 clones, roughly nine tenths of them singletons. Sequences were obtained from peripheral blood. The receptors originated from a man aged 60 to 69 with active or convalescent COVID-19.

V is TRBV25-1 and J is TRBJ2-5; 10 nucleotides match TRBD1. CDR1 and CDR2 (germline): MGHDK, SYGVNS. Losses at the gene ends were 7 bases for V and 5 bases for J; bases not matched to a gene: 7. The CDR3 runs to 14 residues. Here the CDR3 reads CASTRTGGRETQYF. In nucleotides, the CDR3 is TGTGCCAGCACCCGGACAGGGGGTAGGGAGACCCAGTACTTC.

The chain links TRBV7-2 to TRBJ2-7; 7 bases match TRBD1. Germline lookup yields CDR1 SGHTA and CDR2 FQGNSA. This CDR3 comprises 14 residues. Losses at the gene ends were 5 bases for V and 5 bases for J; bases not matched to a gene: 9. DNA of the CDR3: TGTGCCAGCAGCACGGGACAGTCTTTTAACGAGCAGTACTTC. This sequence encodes CASSTGQSFNEQYF. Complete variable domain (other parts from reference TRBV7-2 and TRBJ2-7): GAGVSQSPSNKVTEKGKDVELRCDPISGHTALYWYRQSLGQGLEFLIYFQGNSAPDKSGLPSDRFSAERTGGSVSTLTIQRTQQEDSAVYLCASSTGQSFNEQYFGPGTRLTVT.

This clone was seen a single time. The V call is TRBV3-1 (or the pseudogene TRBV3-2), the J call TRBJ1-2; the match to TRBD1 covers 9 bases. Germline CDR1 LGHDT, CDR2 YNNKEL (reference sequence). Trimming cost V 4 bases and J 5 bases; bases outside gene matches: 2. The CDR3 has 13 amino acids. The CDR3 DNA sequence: TGTGCCAGCAGCCGGACAGGGGATTATGGCTACACCTTC. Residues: CASSRTGDYGYTF.

CDR3 amino acids: CASSPLTSGRADEQYF. The CDR3 nucleotides are TGTGCCAGCAGTCCTCTGACTAGCGGGAGGGCCGACGAGCAGTACTTC. The rearrangement joins TRBV27 to TRBJ2-7; 14 bases are shared with TRBD2. V lost 5 bases and J lost 5; bases outside the gene matches: 8. CDR3 length: 16 amino acids. The V gene's germline CDR1 is MNHEY and CDR2 SMNVEV (reference sequence).

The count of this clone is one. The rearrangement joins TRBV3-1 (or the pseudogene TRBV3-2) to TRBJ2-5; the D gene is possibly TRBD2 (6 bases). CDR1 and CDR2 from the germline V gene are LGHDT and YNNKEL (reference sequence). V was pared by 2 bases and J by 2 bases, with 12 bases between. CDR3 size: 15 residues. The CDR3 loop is CASSQPERVQETQYF. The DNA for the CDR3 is TGTGCCAGCAGCCAACCCGAGCGGGTACAAGAGACCCAGTACTTC.

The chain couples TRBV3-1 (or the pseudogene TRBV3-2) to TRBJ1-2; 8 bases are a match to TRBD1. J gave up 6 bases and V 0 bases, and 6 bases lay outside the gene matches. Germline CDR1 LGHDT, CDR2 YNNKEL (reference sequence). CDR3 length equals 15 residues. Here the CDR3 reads CASSQDWQGADGYTF. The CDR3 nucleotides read TGTGCCAGCAGCCAAGATTGGCAGGGGGCCGATGGCTACACCTTC.

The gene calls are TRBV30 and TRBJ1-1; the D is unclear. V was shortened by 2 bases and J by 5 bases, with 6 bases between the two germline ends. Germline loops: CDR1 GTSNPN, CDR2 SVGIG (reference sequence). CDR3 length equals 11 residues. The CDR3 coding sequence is TGTGCCTGGAGTATCAGGACTGAAGCTTTCTTT. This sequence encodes CAWSIRTEAFF.

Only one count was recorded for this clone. Here the CDR3 reads CAWSRAAGQPQHF. CDR3 in DNA: TGTGCCTGGAGCAGGGCGGCGGGACAGCCCCAGCATTTT. The rearrangement links TRBV30 to TRBJ1-5, with TRBD1 as a possible D gene (5 bases). V was clipped by 3 bases and J by 7 bases, with 13 bases between them. There are 13 residues in the CDR3. In germline, CDR1 is GTSNPN, CDR2 SVGIG (reference sequence).

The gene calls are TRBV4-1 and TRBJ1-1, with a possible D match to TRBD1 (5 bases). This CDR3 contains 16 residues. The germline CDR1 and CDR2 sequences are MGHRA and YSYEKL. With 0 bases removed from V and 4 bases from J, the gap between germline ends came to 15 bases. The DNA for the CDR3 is TGCGCCAGCAGCCAAGATTTGGCGGGGCGGGGCACTGAAGCTTTCTTT. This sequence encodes CASSQDLAGRGTEAFF.